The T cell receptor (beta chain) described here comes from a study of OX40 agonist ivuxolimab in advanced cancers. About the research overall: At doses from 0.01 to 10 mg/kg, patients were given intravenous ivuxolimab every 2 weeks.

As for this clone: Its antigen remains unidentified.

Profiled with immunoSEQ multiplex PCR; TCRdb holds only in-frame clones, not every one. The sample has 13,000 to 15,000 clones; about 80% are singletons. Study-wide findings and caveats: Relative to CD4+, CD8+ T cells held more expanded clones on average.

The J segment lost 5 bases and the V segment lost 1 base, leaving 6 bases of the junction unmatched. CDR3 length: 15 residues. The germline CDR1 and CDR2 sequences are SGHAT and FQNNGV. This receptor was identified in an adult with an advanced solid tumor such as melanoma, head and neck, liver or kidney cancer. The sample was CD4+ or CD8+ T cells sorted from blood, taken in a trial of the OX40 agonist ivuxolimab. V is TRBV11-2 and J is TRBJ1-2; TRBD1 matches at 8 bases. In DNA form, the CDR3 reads TGTGCCAGCAGCTTAGGCCAGGGGGCATGGTATGGCTACACCTTC. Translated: CASSLGQGAWYGYTF.